The 17 T cell receptor beta chains presented below share a single source sample, sequenced in a study of OX40 agonist ivuxolimab in advanced cancers. Libraries were prepared by immunoSEQ multiplex PCR; TCRdb keeps only in-frame clonotypes and omits some of them. The table lists approximately 60,000 clones, about 89% of them singletons, with approximately 5.2% in the top ten. The material sequenced was CD4+ or CD8+ T cells sorted from blood, taken in a trial of the OX40 agonist ivuxolimab. These receptors originate from an adult with an advanced solid tumor such as melanoma, head and neck, liver or kidney cancer.

This clone was observed a few times. This chain connects TRBV6-1 to TRBJ1-5, with D possibly matching TRBD1 (5 bases). CDR3 length: 14 amino acids. From germline, CDR1 is MNHNS and CDR2 SASEGT. V was pared by 10 bases and J by 0 bases, with 13 bases between. CDR3 protein: CATRGTSSNQPQHF. CDR3 DNA sequence: TGTGCCACCCGGGGCACGTCTAGCAATCAGCCCCAGCATTTT.

The CDR3, as DNA: TGCGCCAGCCAACCGGGACTAGCGGAAACCTACGAGCAGTACTTC. Its protein product is CASQPGLAETYEQYF. This chain links TRBV4-1 with TRBJ2-7; 11 bases agree with TRBD2. In germline, CDR1 is MGHRA, CDR2 YSYEKL. Germline trimming cut 8 bases from V and 2 bases from J; bases unmatched to any gene: 8. This CDR3 comprises 15 residues.

The chain couples TRBV20-1 to TRBJ2-7; D may correspond to TRBD1 or TRBD2 (5 bases each). Germline CDR1 and CDR2: DFQATT and SNEGSKA (reference sequence). CDR3 length: 11 residues. Trimming removed 3 bases from V and 3 bases from J, with 6 bases in between. The CDR3 sequence: CSARRGYEQYF. The CDR3 nucleotides are TGCAGTGCTAGGAGGGGCTACGAGCAGTACTTC.

This clone was seen a few times. J is TRBJ2-2 and V is TRBV4-1, with D unclear. This CDR3 spans 18 amino acids. Germline V lookup: CDR1 MGHRA, CDR2 YSYEKL. The V and J ends lost 6 bases and 1 base respectively, with 21 bases between them. The CDR3 spells CASSQMPLLRGNTGELFF. Here the CDR3 DNA reads TGCGCCAGCAGTCAGATGCCCCTCTTGCGAGGGAACACCGGGGAGCTGTTTTTT.

V gene TRBV18 combines with J gene TRBJ1-3; D is possibly TRBD1 (5 bases). There are 16 residues in the CDR3. Germline CDR1 KGHSH, CDR2 LQKENI. The V gene lost 4 bases and the J gene lost 0 bases, with 13 bases spanning the gap. CDR3 DNA sequence: TGTGCCAGCTCACTCGGGACGGCCGTCTCTGGAAACACCATATATTTT. This codes for CASSLGTAVSGNTIYF. Together with reference TRBV18 and TRBJ1-3, the CDR3 gives the full variable domain: NAGVMQNPRHLVRRRGQEARLRCSPMKGHSHVYWYRQLPEEGLKFMVYLQKENIIDESGMPKERFSAEFPKEGPSILRIQQVVRGDSAAYFCASSLGTAVSGNTIYFGEGSWLTVV.

The chain joins TRBV9 to TRBJ2-2, with 7 nucleotides matching TRBD2. With V trimmed by 1 base and J by 4 bases, 10 bases remained unmatched. This CDR3 region has 17 residues. CDR1 and CDR2 (germline): SGDLS, YYNGEE. The chain's CDR3 is CASSVPREGSSTGELFF. In DNA, the CDR3 is TGTGCCAGCAGCGTACCGAGGGAGGGTTCGAGCACCGGGGAGCTGTTTTTT. Full variable domain (rest looked up from reference TRBV9 and TRBJ2-2): DSGVTQTPKHLITATGQRVTLRCSPRSGDLSVYWYQQSLDQGLQFLIQYYNGEERAKGNILERFSAQQFPDLHSELNLSSLELGDSALYFCASSVPREGSSTGELFFGEGSRLTVL.

J is TRBJ2-5 and V is TRBV19, with 9 bases that match TRBD1. The J segment lost 5 bases and the V segment lost 6 bases, leaving 10 bases of the junction unmatched. Germline lookup yields CDR1 LNHDA and CDR2 SQIVND (reference sequence). The CDR3 totals 15 residues. The CDR3 DNA follows: TGTGCCAGTAGCCGAGCAACAGGGGGCGTTGAGACCCAGTACTTC. Protein product: CASSRATGGVETQYF. The full variable domain, rest sourced from reference TRBV19 and TRBJ2-5, is DGGITQSPKYLFRKEGQNVTLSCEQNLNHDAMYWYRQDPGQGLRLIYYSQIVNDFQKGDIAEGYSVSREKKESFPLTVTSAQKNPTAFYLCASSRATGGVETQYFGPGTRLLVL.

The chain links TRBV6-1 to TRBJ2-7, with TRBD2 matching 13 bases. Germline CDR1 is MNHNS and CDR2 is SASEGT. The CDR3 runs to 14 residues. The V and J ends lost 5 bases and 4 bases, in that order; junction bases with no gene match: 2. The CDR3 here is CASSMTSGRYEQYF. The CDR3 DNA follows: TGTGCCAGCAGTATGACTAGCGGGAGGTACGAGCAGTACTTC.

This clone was counted a single time. The chain combines TRBV7-2 with TRBJ2-7; D is undetermined. V lost 2 bases to trimming and J lost 2 bases, with 7 bases between them. In germline, CDR1 is SGHTA, CDR2 FQGNSA. This CDR3 is built from 13 residues. DNA for the CDR3: TGTGCCAGCAGCTTACTCCCGACCTACGAGCAGTACTTC. It encodes CASSLLPTYEQYF.

V usage is TRBV9 and J usage is TRBJ1-4; no clear D. CDR3 length: 13 amino acids. V was cut by 3 bases and J by 4 bases, with 7 bases left in between. Germline assignment: CDR1 SGDLS and CDR2 YYNGEE. CDR3 region: CASSARLNEKLFF. CDR3 in DNA: TGTGCCAGCAGCGCCCGCCTTAATGAAAAACTGTTTTTT.

This chain connects TRBV18 to TRBJ2-3, with 8 bases matching TRBD1. Germline CDR1 and CDR2: KGHSH and LQKENI. The CDR3 loop spans 15 amino acids. The trim removed 8 bases at V and 5 bases at J, leaving 12 bases unmatched. In DNA, the CDR3 is TGTGCCAGCACCCCGACAGGGGAAAGTAGAGATACGCAGTATTTT. Translated: CASTPTGESRDTQYF.

The chain uses TRBV6-1 and TRBJ2-7; 7 nucleotides agree with TRBD1. This CDR3 spans 12 amino acids. The V segment lost 8 bases and the J segment 2 bases; nucleotides outside the gene matches: 3. In germline, CDR1 is MNHNS, CDR2 SASEGT. The CDR3 region is CASVGQTYEQYF. CDR3 coding DNA: TGTGCCAGCGTGGGACAGACCTACGAGCAGTACTTC.

This chain uses TRBV5-6 with TRBJ1-1; D gene uncertain. V was cut by 6 bases and J by 7 bases, with 13 bases left in between. The CDR3 has 12 amino acids. Per germline, CDR1 SGHDT and CDR2 YYEEEE. In DNA form, the CDR3 reads TGTGCCAGCACCTATTTGGGGAGTGAAGCTTTCTTT. Amino acid sequence: CASTYLGSEAFF.

The V gene is TRBV6-5, the J gene TRBJ2-2; TRBD2 matches at 10 bases. Germline values: CDR1 MNHEY, CDR2 SVGAGI. The CDR3 has 15 amino acids. V lost 8 bases and J lost 6; bases outside the gene matches: 9. CDR3 region: CASGRSGRAPGELFF. As DNA, the CDR3 is TGTGCCAGCGGTCGCAGCGGGAGGGCTCCCGGGGAGCTGTTTTTT.

V gene TRBV5-1 combines with J gene TRBJ2-5, with D possibly being TRBD2 (6 bases). Germline lookup yields CDR1 SGHRS and CDR2 YFSETQ. The CDR3 covers 14 residues. Trimming took off 1 base at V and 4 bases at J, with 11 bases between the two ends. CDR3 protein: CASSLNGGGETQYF. CDR3 in DNA: TGCGCCAGCAGCTTGAACGGGGGTGGAGAGACCCAGTACTTC.

V and J are TRBV4-2 and TRBJ2-5; D gene uncertain. Germline assignment: CDR1 LGHNA and CDR2 YNFKEQ. This CDR3 comprises 14 residues. V lost 0 bases to trimming and J lost 4 bases, with 9 bases between them. CDR3 sequence: CASSQEARAETQYF. In DNA form, the CDR3 reads TGTGCCAGCAGCCAAGAGGCTAGGGCAGAGACCCAGTACTTC.

The chain employs TRBV7-3 and TRBJ2-1; possibly TRBD1 for D (6 bases). CDR1 is SGHTA, CDR2 FQGTGA, per germline. The CDR3 spans 13 residues. The V gene lost 0 bases and the J gene lost 7 bases, with 7 bases spanning the gap. CDR3 in DNA: TGTGCCAGCAGCTTAACGCAGGGGAATGAGCAGTTCTTC. It is translated as CASSLTQGNEQFF.